Below are 9 T cell receptor beta chains sequenced from a single sample in a study of beta chain features in type 1 diabetes (dated by TCRdb to 2016 to 2019). Libraries were prepared through the immunoSEQ multiplex PCR assay. The entire amount of isolated RNA was reverse transcribed using the High Capacity cDNA Reverse Transcription Kit, so the sequenced TCRB transcripts were expressed ones. The clones in this table, taken by TCRdb from immuneACCESS, are in-frame only. Not every clone is retained; where verified, under half of the shortfall comes from an unresolved V gene, and the cause of the rest is unknown. This sample holds under 450,000 clones; over 13% were observed only once. In total, the top ten clones hold approximately 0.019% of the sample. Sequencing was carried out using naive CD4+ T cells from blood. The cell subset or site label, read with the paper, signifies: true naive CD4+ T cells. The receptors were gathered from a woman between 18 and 30 years old in good health.

This chain links TRBV18 with TRBJ2-7; unclear D gene. The CDR3 has 13 residues. The V and J ends lost 4 bases and 2 bases respectively, with 9 bases between them. CDR1 KGHSH and CDR2 LQKENI come from the germline V gene. The DNA of the CDR3 is TGTGCCAGCTCACGAATTGAGGCCTACGAGCAGTACTTC. The encoded protein is CASSRIEAYEQYF.

The chain is built from TRBV9 and TRBJ1-5; D is undetermined. Germline CDR1 SGDLS, CDR2 YYNGEE. The ends were cut back, 0 bases at V and 4 bases at J, with 11 bases in the middle. The CDR3 spans 15 residues. The chain's CDR3 is CASSVGETPNQPQHF. For the CDR3, the DNA is TGTGCCAGCAGCGTAGGGGAGACACCAAATCAGCCCCAGCATTTT.

In its sample, this clone was seen a few times. Other DNA variants within this sample encode the same CDR3. The V call is TRBV15, the J call TRBJ2-6; 9 bases match TRBD1. CDR3 size: 16 residues. Losses at the gene ends were 3 bases for V and 3 bases for J; bases not matched to a gene: 3. CDR1 is LNHNV and CDR2 is YYDKDF in the germline V gene (reference sequence). DNA for the CDR3: TGTGCCACCAGCAGGGACAGGGGTAGTGGGGCCAACGTCCTGACTTTC. Translation gives CATSRDRGSGANVLTF.

The chain employs TRBV5-1 and TRBJ2-7; 8 bases map to TRBD1. The CDR3 consists of 16 residues. Looked up from germline, CDR1 is SGHRS and CDR2 is YFSETQ. V lost 0 bases to trimming and J lost 3 bases; unmatched junction nucleotides: 8. The CDR3 protein is CASSLVTLDRGYEQYF. Here the CDR3 DNA reads TGCGCCAGCAGCTTGGTTACCCTTGACAGGGGCTACGAGCAGTACTTC.

A few counts support this clone. The chain has TRBV30 and TRBJ2-7, with D possibly being TRBD1 (6 bases). V was pared by 0 bases and J by 2 bases, with 11 bases between. The germline CDR1 and CDR2 sequences are GTSNPN and SVGIG (reference sequence). The CDR3 spans 14 residues. This CDR3 reads CAWSVTQGPYEQYF. The CDR3 nucleotides are TGTGCCTGGAGTGTAACGCAGGGGCCCTACGAGCAGTACTTC.

This clone was counted only a few times. The CDR3 bases are TGTGCCAGCACGGGAATAGCGGGAAGAAATGAGCAGTTCTTC. Encoded protein: CASTGIAGRNEQFF. J is TRBJ2-1 and V is TRBV28; TRBD2 aligns across 8 bases. Germline CDR1 MDHEN, CDR2 SYDVKM. J lost 7 bases, V lost 7 bases, and 9 bases had no gene match. There are 14 residues in the CDR3.

This clone was counted between two and nine times. This chain uses TRBV28 with TRBJ2-3; 8 nucleotides agree with TRBD2. Germline values: CDR1 MDHEN, CDR2 SYDVKM. The CDR3 covers 15 residues. The V and J ends lost 6 bases and 2 bases, in that order; junction bases with no gene match: 7. The chain's CDR3 is CASSASGPFTDTQYF. CDR3 coding DNA: TGTGCCAGCAGCGCTAGCGGGCCCTTCACAGATACGCAGTATTTT.

The table lists this clone with a few counts. The V gene is TRBV4-3, the J gene TRBJ2-6; 8 bases align to TRBD1. The CDR3 has 16 amino acids. Germline-derived CDR1 and CDR2 are LGHNA and YSLEER. Trimming removed 4 bases from V and 0 bases from J; junction bases left unmatched: 2. The CDR3 coding sequence is TGCGCCAGCAGCCCGGACAGGGCCTCTGGGGCCAACGTCCTGACTTTC. Translated: CASSPDRASGANVLTF.

V usage is TRBV15 and J usage is TRBJ2-5; D is unresolved. CDR3 length: 14 residues. V was trimmed by 0 bases and J by 0 bases, leaving 5 bases between them. Germline V CDR1 and CDR2: LNHNV, YYDKDF (reference sequence). The CDR3: CATSRDPNQETQYF. In DNA form, the CDR3 reads TGTGCCACCAGCAGAGATCCCAACCAAGAGACCCAGTACTTC. The full variable domain, with the rest looked up from reference TRBV15 and TRBJ2-5, is DAMVIQNPRYQVTQFGKPVTLSCSQTLNHNVMYWYQQKSSQAPKLLFHYYDKDFNNEADTPDNFQSRRPNTSFCFLDIRSPGLGDTAMYLCATSRDPNQETQYFGPGTRLLVL.